Below, one T cell receptor (beta chain) is given with its context. Single viable CD3+CD4+CD8-CD45RO+ cells were sorted as the memory CD4+ T cells. Repertoires were generated with immunoSEQ multiplex PCR, while TCRdb's copy carries only in-frame clones and drops some. This sample has tens of thousands of clones, with just under 80% found just once. The data stem from a study of memory CD4+ T cells and cytomegalovirus serostatus. This CDR3 comprises 15 residues. V shed 4 bases, J shed 6 bases, and the junction held 13 bases outside the gene matches. Germline V gene lookup returns CDR1 SGHRS and CDR2 YFSETQ.

The sample was memory CD4+ T cells from blood. This chain uses TRBV5-1 with TRBJ2-7; the match to TRBD1 covers 7 bases. The sequence was collected from an adult in good health and CMV-seronegative. CDR3: CASSPDGSAGGEQYF. For the CDR3, the DNA is TGCGCCAGCAGCCCCGATGGGTCGGCAGGGGGCGAGCAGTACTTC.